Listed here are 27 T cell receptor beta chains from one sample, sequenced in a study of T cell responses to AZD1222 COVID-19 vaccine. Assay used: immunoSEQ multiplex PCR; TCRdb lists only in-frame clones, some missing. This table holds roughly 140,000 clones, 91% found once. Sequenced here: peripheral blood, sampled on day 0 of AZD1222 vaccination. The source is an adult in good health.

The V and J genes are TRBV11-1 and TRBJ1-1; 9 bases are a match to TRBD1. CDR1 SGHAT and CDR2 FQDESV come from the germline V gene (reference sequence). The CDR3 contains 15 residues. Trimming took 4 bases from V and 3 from J; bases not matched to a gene: 6. This CDR3 reads CASSYPTGGYTEAFF. CDR3 nucleotide sequence: TGTGCCAGCAGCTACCCGACAGGGGGTTACACTGAAGCTTTCTTT.

V gene TRBV9 combines with J gene TRBJ2-1; 8 bases line up with TRBD2. The junction had 7 bases not matched to a gene; V was cut back by 1 base and J by 4 bases. The CDR3 covers 16 residues. CDR1 and CDR2 from the germline V gene are SGDLS and YYNGEE. CDR3 protein: CASSVSRIAGYNEQFF. For the CDR3, the DNA is TGTGCCAGCAGCGTAAGCCGAATAGCGGGGTACAATGAGCAGTTCTTC.

The chain recombines TRBV7-2 with TRBJ2-2, with D perhaps TRBD1 (6 bases). CDR1 SGHTA and CDR2 FQGNSA come from the germline V gene. The CDR3 covers 15 residues. The germline V and J ends were trimmed by 5 bases and 6 bases, with 16 bases remaining between them. CDR3 in amino acids: CASSAQTGLAGELFF. As DNA, the CDR3 is TGTGCCAGCAGCGCCCAAACAGGGCTCGCCGGGGAGCTGTTTTTT.

DNA for the CDR3: TGTGCCAGCAGCCCGACAGGGCTTGCGGGAGAGACCCAGTACTTC. As protein: CASSPTGLAGETQYF. The chain employs TRBV7-3 and TRBJ2-5, with TRBD1 matching over 7 bases. The CDR3 covers 15 residues. From germline, CDR1 is SGHTA and CDR2 FQGTGA. The V segment lost 5 bases and the J segment 4 bases; nucleotides outside the gene matches: 10.

This clone was seen a handful of times. V usage is TRBV15 and J usage is TRBJ2-1; 8 nucleotides match TRBD2. V lost 6 bases to trimming and J lost 13 bases; unmatched junction nucleotides: 11. CDR3 length: 13 amino acids. In germline, CDR1 is LNHNV, CDR2 YYDKDF (reference sequence). The CDR3 sequence is CATRSSSGTSQFF. CDR3 DNA sequence: TGTGCCACCAGAAGTTCCTCCGGGACTAGTCAGTTCTTC.

This chain links TRBV13 with TRBJ2-7; possibly TRBD1 for D (5 bases). Per the germline V gene, CDR1 is PRHDT and CDR2 is FYEKMQ (reference sequence). The ends were cut back, 5 bases at V and 6 bases at J, with 14 bases in the middle. The CDR3 runs 13 residues. The CDR3 nucleotides read TGTGCCAGCAGCCTAAAAGGGGCGGTCGAGCAGTACTTC. Its protein is CASSLKGAVEQYF.

Only one count was recorded for this clone. The chain recombines TRBV28 with TRBJ2-7; D not certain. CDR3 size: 14 residues. Per the germline V gene, CDR1 is MDHEN and CDR2 is SYDVKM. Trimming cost V 4 bases and J 2 bases, with 12 bases left between them. CDR3 nucleotide sequence: TGTGCCAGCAGTTCCGGAGCAAGTACCTACGAGCAGTACTTC. Protein product: CASSSGASTYEQYF.

V usage is TRBV12-2 and J usage is TRBJ2-7; TRBD2 was called by the table and not checked on the DNA. TRBV12-2 is annotated as a pseudogene. CDR3 length equals 17 residues. CDR3 coding DNA: TGTGCAAGTCGCTTCCGAGAGGGCGGGAGTCGCTCCTACGAGCAGTACTTC. Protein product: CASRFREGGSRSYEQYF.

V usage is TRBV28 and J usage is TRBJ2-7, with D perhaps TRBD1 (6 bases). In germline, CDR1 is MDHEN, CDR2 SYDVKM. This CDR3 is 12 amino acids long. V was shortened by 5 bases and J by 3 bases, with 8 bases between the two germline ends. CDR3 nucleotide sequence: TGTGCCAGCAGTGGACAGCTCTACGAGCAGTACTTC. It codes for CASSGQLYEQYF.

The rearrangement joins TRBV18 to TRBJ1-5; D not certain. The CDR3 is 15 residues long. V lost 6 bases and J 2 bases, leaving 14 bases between the germline ends. Germline V gene sequence: CDR1 KGHSH, CDR2 LQKENI. CDR3 in amino acids: CASSANGMGNQPQHF. The DNA of the CDR3 is TGTGCCAGCTCCGCAAACGGGATGGGCAATCAGCCCCAGCATTTT.

This chain uses TRBV7-2 with TRBJ2-1; D might be TRBD2 (6 bases). Germline V lookup: CDR1 SGHTA, CDR2 FQGNSA. V lost 5 bases, J lost 0 bases, and 11 bases lay in between. The CDR3 is 15 residues long. CDR3 nucleotides: TGTGCCAGCAGCCCTAGCGCCCCCTCCTACAATGAGCAGTTCTTC. Its translation is CASSPSAPSYNEQFF.

The chain combines TRBV5-1 with TRBJ2-7, with TRBD2 identical over 9 bases. The CDR3 sequence is 15 residues long. The V segment lost 5 bases and the J segment 3 bases; nucleotides outside the gene matches: 9. Germline V gives CDR1 SGHRS, CDR2 YFSETQ. DNA for the CDR3: TGCGCCAGCAGAACCGGGACTAGCAGTTTCTACGAGCAGTACTTC. This gives the protein CASRTGTSSFYEQYF.

This clone appeared once. The chain recombines TRBV6-4 with TRBJ2-5; D is unclear. Germline CDR1 reads MRHNA; CDR2 reads SNTAGT. The V end lost 4 bases, the J end lost 2 bases, and 5 bases lay between the germline ends. This CDR3 comprises 12 residues. The CDR3 DNA reads TGTGCCAGCAGTGCCAGACAAGAGACCCAGTACTTC. Its protein is CASSARQETQYF.

The chain uses TRBV4-3 and TRBJ2-7; perhaps TRBD2 as D (5 bases). The CDR3 is 15 amino acids. Germline CDR1 is LGHNA and CDR2 is YSLEER. The V end was cut by 4 bases, the J end by 1 base, with 14 bases between. In DNA form, the CDR3 reads TGCGCCAGCAGCCCGGAGGACGGATTTTCCTACGAGCAGTACTTC. This gives the protein CASSPEDGFSYEQYF.

In its sample, this clone was seen once. This chain joins TRBV5-1 and TRBJ2-3; 10 bases line up with TRBD2. There are 16 residues in the CDR3. Per the germline V gene, CDR1 is SGHRS and CDR2 is YFSETQ. Germline trimming cut 4 bases from V and 0 bases from J; bases unmatched to any gene: 5. DNA for the CDR3: TGCGCCAGCAGCCTATCTAGCGGGAGTAGCACAGATACGCAGTATTTT. Its translation is CASSLSSGSSTDTQYF.

The chain joins TRBV23-1 to TRBJ1-6; 8 bases are a match to TRBD1. TRBV23-1 is an ORF for which the function is uncertain. Unmatched junction bases numbered 10, after V lost 3 bases and J lost 9 bases. The CDR3 has 16 amino acids. CDR3: CASSHSLDRVISPLHF. The CDR3 nucleotides read TGCGCCAGCAGTCATTCGTTGGACAGGGTAATTTCACCCCTCCACTTT.

The chain combines TRBV6-5 with TRBJ2-1; TRBD2 matches 8 bases. Germline CDR1 is MNHEY and CDR2 is SVGAGI. This CDR3 spans 15 amino acids. Trimming removed 3 bases from V and 10 bases from J; junction bases left unmatched: 11. The CDR3 DNA reads as TGTGCCAGCAGTTATACCAGCGGGAGTATTTGGGAGCAGTTCTTC. This codes for CASSYTSGSIWEQFF.

The chain uses TRBV11-2 and TRBJ1-4, with TRBD1 matching over 7 bases. After removal of 0 bases from V and 3 bases from J, the junction contained 1 base not matched to a gene. CDR1 and CDR2 (germline): SGHAT, FQNNGV. This CDR3 comprises 15 residues. The CDR3 nucleotides read TGTGCCAGCAGCTTAGAAGGGGGCGCTAATGAAAAACTGTTTTTT. It codes for CASSLEGGANEKLFF.

This chain uses TRBV7-6 with TRBJ2-6, with TRBD2 matching 14 bases. This CDR3 has 21 amino acids. Per germline, CDR1 SGHVS and CDR2 FNYEAQ. Trimming took 5 bases from V and 0 from J; bases not matched to a gene: 12. The CDR3 DNA reads as TGTGCCAGCAGCCCCGGGACTAGCGGGGGATTTAGCAGCTCTGGGGCCAACGTCCTGACTTTC. The encoded protein is CASSPGTSGGFSSSGANVLTF.

The J gene is TRBJ1-2, the V gene TRBV4-3; no reliable D call. The CDR3 length is 13 residues. V was trimmed by 2 bases and J by 2 bases, leaving 6 bases between them. Per germline, CDR1 LGHNA and CDR2 YSLEER. Here the CDR3 reads CASSQSENYGYTF. The CDR3 DNA follows: TGCGCCAGCAGCCAATCAGAGAACTATGGCTACACCTTC.

The chain couples TRBV19 to TRBJ2-2; weak D call: TRBD1 (6 bases). Trimming removed 4 bases from V and 4 bases from J, with 16 bases in between. Germline CDR1 LNHDA, CDR2 SQIVND (reference sequence). The CDR3 is 16 amino acids. As DNA, the CDR3 is TGTGCCAGTAGTACCCCCCTCACAGGGTCCACCGGGGAGCTGTTTTTT. Encoded protein: CASSTPLTGSTGELFF.

The CDR3 loop is CASSSGTGHSPLHF. The CDR3, as DNA: TGTGCCAGCAGCTCCGGGACAGGGCATTCACCCCTCCACTTT. The chain uses TRBV7-2 and TRBJ1-6; 9 nucleotides align to TRBD1. Trimming at V came to 4 bases and at J to 8 bases, leaving 3 bases not matched to a gene. Looked up from germline, CDR1 is SGHTA and CDR2 is FQGNSA. The CDR3 covers 14 residues.

The V gene is TRBV9, the J gene TRBJ1-6; no definite D call. Germline V gene sequence: CDR1 SGDLS, CDR2 YYNGEE. The V gene lost 4 bases and the J gene lost 9 bases, with 14 bases spanning the gap. The CDR3 extends over 14 amino acids. The CDR3 spells CASSSSGVGSPLHF. Here the CDR3 DNA reads TGTGCCAGCAGCTCAAGCGGGGTGGGTTCACCCCTCCACTTT. Full variable domain (outside the CDR3, taken from reference TRBV9 and TRBJ1-6): DSGVTQTPKHLITATGQRVTLRCSPRSGDLSVYWYQQSLDQGLQFLIQYYNGEERAKGNILERFSAQQFPDLHSELNLSSLELGDSALYFCASSSSGVGSPLHFGNGTRLTVT.

This chain joins TRBV5-4 and TRBJ1-4, with D unclear. Germline assignment: CDR1 SGHNT and CDR2 YYREEE (reference sequence). The CDR3 runs to 12 residues. Trimming took off 4 bases at V and 4 bases at J, with 5 bases between the two ends. The CDR3 DNA sequence: TGTGCCAGCAGCCCCGATAATGAAAAACTGTTTTTT. Amino acid sequence: CASSPDNEKLFF.

The chain has TRBV19 and TRBJ2-5; unclear D gene. The germline CDR1 and CDR2 sequences are LNHDA and SQIVND (reference sequence). The V end was cut by 7 bases, the J end by 1 base, with 13 bases between. The CDR3 has 14 amino acids. DNA of the CDR3: TGTGCCAGTAATGCTAGGCTATCCCAAGAGACCCAGTACTTC. Encoded protein: CASNARLSQETQYF.

The chain is built from TRBV28 and TRBJ1-2; tentative D call: TRBD1 (5 bases). Trimming stripped 6 bases from V and 6 bases from J, with 14 bases between. The CDR3 runs 13 residues. Germline CDR1 MDHEN, CDR2 SYDVKM. CDR3 amino acids: CASSLGGVDGYTF. CDR3 nucleotides: TGTGCCAGCAGCCTTGGGGGTGTTGATGGCTACACCTTC.

The rearrangement uses TRBV2 and TRBJ1-2, with TRBD1 matching 7 bases. V gave up 10 bases and J gave up 8 bases; unmatched junction bases: 4. Germline V gene sequence: CDR1 SNHLY, CDR2 FYNNEI. The CDR3 consists of 10 residues. The CDR3, as DNA: TGTGCCACAGGGGGAGCGGGCTACACCTTC. Encoded protein: CATGGAGYTF.